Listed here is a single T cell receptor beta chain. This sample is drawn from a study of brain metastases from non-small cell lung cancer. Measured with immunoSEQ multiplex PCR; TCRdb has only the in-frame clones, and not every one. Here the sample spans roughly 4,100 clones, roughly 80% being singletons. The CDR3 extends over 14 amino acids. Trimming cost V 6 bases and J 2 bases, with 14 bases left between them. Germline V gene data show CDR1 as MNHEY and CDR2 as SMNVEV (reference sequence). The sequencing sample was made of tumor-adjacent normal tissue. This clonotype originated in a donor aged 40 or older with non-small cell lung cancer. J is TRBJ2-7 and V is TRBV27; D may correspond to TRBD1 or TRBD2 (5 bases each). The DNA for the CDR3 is TGTGCCAGCAGGGGGGAGCCCTCTACCTACGAGCAGTACTTC. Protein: CASRGEPSTYEQYF.